The sequence of this T cell receptor (beta chain) was determined in a study of monozygotic twins with inflammatory bowel disease (dated by TCRdb to the late 2010s). Regarding the study in general: The full study comprised some 30 monozygotic twin pairs: nine German pairs (four IBD-concordant, five IBD-discordant) and 19 IBD-discordant Danish pairs. Disease-associated traits were sought mainly through comparisons between IBD patients and their genetically identical healthy co-twins within discordant pairs. Each individual had, on average, about 151 000 unique TCRalpha sequences and 181 000 unique TCRbeta sequences available for analysis.

From each donor, a roughly 2.5 ml peripheral blood sample was drawn into PAXgene tubes and stored at -80 degrees C. Total RNA was isolated from whole blood with the PAXgene blood miRNA kit on an automated QIAcube, without T cell sorting. Peripheral blood from monozygotic twin pairs, either concordant or discordant for inflammatory bowel disease, underwent deep TCRalpha and TCRbeta repertoire profiling that used unique molecular barcoding. For every twin pair, smoking habits were documented, and each individual was categorised as a current, former or never smoker. With regard to this clonotype: Its recognized antigen is unknown.

The CDR3 starts with the cysteine, ends with the phenylalanine, and has 18 residues. This entry has no DNA. The germline V gene provides CDR1 SQVTM and CDR2 ANQGSEA. Libraries were built with 5' RACE. Each TCR library was prepared from about 4,000 ng of total RNA. For each sample, cDNA synthesis with SMARTScribe reverse transcriptase was split into eight separate reactions. During cDNA synthesis, template switching was used to introduce unique molecular identifiers that contained a 6-nucleotide sample barcode. Two nested PCRs of roughly 16 and 10 cycles amplified the TCRalpha and TCRbeta cDNA, and bead purification followed each PCR. Before amplification, the cDNA was both treated with uracil DNA-glycosylase and purified with the QIAquick PCR purification kit. The second PCR added Illumina TruSeq-compatible adapters along with sample-specific barcodes. Library quality and concentration were checked on TapeStation and Qubit, and libraries were pooled at 5 ng each. Sequencing of pooled libraries was carried out on an Illumina HiSeq2500 single-index Rapid Run using 2 x 100 bp reads and custom sequencing primers. Concerning the study's data processing: MiGEC version 1.2.6 was used for UMI-based consensus assembly, which corrected PCR and sequencing errors. MiXCR version 2.1.1 handled V(D)J alignment, clonotype assembly and CDR3 extraction. Gene usage, clonotype sharing and MAIT/NKT TCR abundance were normalised by analysing the top 1000, 10 000 and 20 000 clonotypes per sample. Diversity was computed as the inverse Simpson index with the vegan R package after downsampling to 27 000 UMIs. Paired Mann-Whitney U tests were applied to discordant twin pairs, with Benjamini-Hochberg correction for multiple testing. TCRdb reprocessed the reads, and each CDR3 protein sequence is entered once, without DNA. These V and J calls rely on TCRdb rather than the paper's analysis. This sample's table lists approximately 400,000 distinct CDR3 sequences. The ten largest clonotypes hold more than 2% of the sample.

On the study overall, not on this receptor specifically: Differing immunosuppressive treatments among patients may have added background noise and inter-individual variability to the repertoires. Compared with healthy twins, IBD patients had fewer clonotypes in common with other individuals, a difference most pronounced in patients showing signs of disease activity. The results gave no support for a single strong signal or clonotype linked to IBD. IBD patients had lower TCRbeta repertoire diversity, measured by the inverse Simpson index, than their healthy co-twins. Different T cell subtypes could not be distinguished in the analysis. Repertoire similarity did not differ between concordant and discordant twins, which could be due to limited statistical power.

Recombination connected TRBV29-1 to TRBJ1-4; TCRdb indicates TRBD1, and absent DNA this call remains unverified. Specimen: blood. The sequence came from a human donor with ulcerative colitis or Crohn's disease, or a healthy co-twin of an affected twin (not recorded which). The CDR3 region: CSVIGLRGDDSTNEKLFF. Joined to the reference TRBV29-1 and TRBJ1-4 proteins, this CDR3 gives the full variable domain: SAVISQKPSRDICQRGTSLTIQCQVDSQVTMMFWYRQQPGQSLTLIATANQGSEATYESGFVIDKFPISRPNLTFSTLTVSNMSPEDSSIYLCSVIGLRGDDSTNEKLFFGSGTQLSVL.